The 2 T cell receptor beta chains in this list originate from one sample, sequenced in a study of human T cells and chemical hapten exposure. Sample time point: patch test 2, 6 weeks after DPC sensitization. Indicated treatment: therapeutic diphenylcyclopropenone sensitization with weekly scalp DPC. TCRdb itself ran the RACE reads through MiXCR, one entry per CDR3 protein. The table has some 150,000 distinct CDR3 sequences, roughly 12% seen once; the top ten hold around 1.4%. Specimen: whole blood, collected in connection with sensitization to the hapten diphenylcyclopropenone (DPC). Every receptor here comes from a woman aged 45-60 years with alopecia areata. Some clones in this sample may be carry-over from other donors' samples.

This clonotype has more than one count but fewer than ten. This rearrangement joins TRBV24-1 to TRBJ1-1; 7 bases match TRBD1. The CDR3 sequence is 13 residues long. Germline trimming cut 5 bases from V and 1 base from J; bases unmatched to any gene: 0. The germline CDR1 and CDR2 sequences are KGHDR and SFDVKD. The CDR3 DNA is TGTGCCACCAGTGGACAGGGGAACACTGAAGCTTTCTTT. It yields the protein CATSGQGNTEAFF.

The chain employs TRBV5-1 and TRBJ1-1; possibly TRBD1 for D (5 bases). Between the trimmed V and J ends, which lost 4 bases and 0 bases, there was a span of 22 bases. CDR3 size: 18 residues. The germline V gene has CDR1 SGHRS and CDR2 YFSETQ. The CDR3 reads CASSRIPLEEGLNTEAFF. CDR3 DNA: TGCGCCAGCAGCCGGATCCCTCTCGAAGAGGGGCTGAACACTGAAGCTTTCTTT.